The 30 T cell receptor beta chains presented below share a single source sample, sequenced in a study of response to subunit inactivated influenza vaccine. TCRdb recomputed calls from the RT-PCR reads with MiXCR, one row per CDR3 protein. The table lists about 480,000 distinct CDR3 sequences, about 10% of them singletons. The sample consisted of PBMCs from blood, taken roughly 48 days after vaccination. These receptors originate from a man in his fifties or sixties who received an inactivated influenza vaccine.

The CDR3 nucleotides read TGTGCCAGCAGCCGCTCCGGGACTAGATTGTATGAGCAGTTCTTC. Residues: CASSRSGTRLYEQFF. The J gene is TRBJ2-1, the V gene TRBV28; 8 bases match TRBD2. Germline values: CDR1 MDHEN, CDR2 SYDVKM. V was clipped by 6 bases and J by 8 bases; unmatched bases: 12. This CDR3 is 15 amino acids long. The full variable domain, in which reference TRBV28 and TRBJ2-1 provide the parts outside the CDR3, is DVKVTQSSRYLVKRTGEKVFLECVQDMDHENMFWYRQDPGLGLRLIYFSYDVKMKEKGDIPEGYSVSREKKERFSLILESASTNQTSMYLCASSRSGTRLYEQFFGPGTRLTVL.

V and J are TRBV10-3 and TRBJ1-1, with D unresolved. V lost 7 bases and J 4 bases, leaving 10 bases between the germline ends. Germline V gene data show CDR1 as ENHRY and CDR2 as SYGVKD. The CDR3 is 12 amino acids. The CDR3 sequence is CAIKREGTEAFF. Here the CDR3 DNA reads TGTGCCATCAAGCGGGAGGGCACTGAAGCTTTCTTT.

This clonotype has a count of ten or more. This chain connects TRBV20-1 to TRBJ2-5; D remains unclear. V was shortened by 2 bases and J by 0 bases, with 4 bases between the two germline ends. The CDR3 is made up of 12 amino acids. CDR1 and CDR2 from the germline V gene are DFQATT and SNEGSKA (reference sequence). CDR3 protein: CSARWDQETQYF. The CDR3 nucleotides read TGCAGTGCTAGATGGGACCAAGAGACCCAGTACTTC.

This clonotype was counted between two and nine times. V gene TRBV10-3 combines with J gene TRBJ2-2; possible D gene TRBD1, 6 bases. Deletions cut 7 bases from V and 0 bases from J, with 9 bases between. This CDR3 spans 14 amino acids. Germline loops: CDR1 ENHRY, CDR2 SYGVKD. CDR3 nucleotides: TGTGCCATCAAGTGGGGGCCGAACACCGGGGAGCTGTTTTTT. This sequence encodes CAIKWGPNTGELFF.

The V call is TRBV10-3, the J call TRBJ2-7; the D gene is possibly TRBD2 (6 bases). Trimming left V 0 bases short and J 4 bases short, with 22 bases between. The CDR3 sequence is 18 residues long. In germline, CDR1 is ENHRY, CDR2 SYGVKD. The CDR3 DNA sequence: TGTGCCATCAGTGAGTCGGGGTACGGGACTCCAAAAACTTACGAGCAGTACTTC. It translates to CAISESGYGTPKTYEQYF.

This clonotype has at least ten counts. The chain joins TRBV10-3 to TRBJ1-1; 8 positions match TRBD1. The CDR3 is made up of 14 amino acids. With V trimmed by 2 bases and J by 6 bases, 5 bases remained unmatched. Germline V gene data show CDR1 as ENHRY and CDR2 as SYGVKD. Here the CDR3 DNA reads TGTGCCATCAGTGAGGGACAGGGAGTGGCTGAAGCTTTCTTT. Protein: CAISEGQGVAEAFF.

This rearrangement joins TRBV20-1 to TRBJ2-3; D may be TRBD2 (6 bases). Per the germline V gene, CDR1 is DFQATT and CDR2 is SNEGSKA (reference sequence). The CDR3 contains 15 residues. Trimming left V 2 bases short and J 4 bases short, with 16 bases between. For the CDR3, the DNA is TGCAGTGCTAGATCAGGGACTCTCTTGGCAGATACGCAGTATTTT. Encoded protein: CSARSGTLLADTQYF.

The rearrangement uses TRBV21-1 and TRBJ1-2. TRBV21-1 is assigned pseudogene status. CDR3 length equals 15 residues. The CDR3 region is CASSKLTDPHYGYTF. For the CDR3, the DNA is TGTGCCAGCAGCAAACTTACAGATCCCCACTATGGCTACACCTTC.

This clonotype was seen repeatedly, ten times or more. The genes are TRBV29-1 and TRBJ1-1; possibly TRBD1 for D (6 bases). CDR3 length: 13 amino acids. Between the trimmed V and J ends, which lost 6 bases and 3 bases, there was a span of 14 bases. Germline V gives CDR1 SQVTM, CDR2 ANQGSEA. The DNA of the CDR3 is TGCAGCGTCGATACAGGGAGGTACACTGAAGCTTTCTTT. This codes for CSVDTGRYTEAFF.

This clonotype has more than one count but fewer than ten. The chain employs TRBV24-1 and TRBJ2-5; 9 nucleotides match TRBD1. V lost 4 bases and J lost 7; bases outside the gene matches: 12. The CDR3 extends over 16 amino acids. CDR1 KGHDR and CDR2 SFDVKD come from the germline V gene. The CDR3 sequence is CATSEAGTGTGGTQYF. The CDR3 region has the DNA TGTGCCACCAGTGAGGCCGGGACAGGGACGGGAGGGACCCAGTACTTC.

In its sample, this clonotype was seen many times. This chain uses TRBV7-9 with TRBJ2-5; D not resolved. This CDR3 region has 14 residues. CDR1 and CDR2 (germline): SEHNR, FQNEAQ (reference sequence). Trimming took off 3 bases at V and 3 bases at J, with 11 bases between the two ends. In DNA, the CDR3 is TGTGCCAGCAGCTTTTGGACCGCTGAAGAGACCCAGTACTTC. Residues: CASSFWTAEETQYF.

This clonotype has more than one count but fewer than ten. J is TRBJ2-1 and V is TRBV10-2; D is unresolved. Trimming pared 5 bases from V and 7 bases from J, leaving 6 bases between. The CDR3 consists of 11 residues. Germline assignment: CDR1 WSHSY and CDR2 SAAADI. This CDR3 is CASSRQNEQFF. As DNA, the CDR3 is TGCGCCAGCAGTCGGCAAAATGAGCAGTTCTTC.

The V call is TRBV7-2, the J call TRBJ1-4; D might be TRBD1 (5 bases). The CDR3 has 14 residues. Germline V gene lookup returns CDR1 SGHTA and CDR2 FQGNSA. V dropped 5 bases and J dropped 4 bases, with 11 bases sitting between them. CDR3 sequence reads: CASSPGLSNEKLFF. The CDR3 region has the DNA TGTGCCAGCAGCCCGGGACTGAGTAATGAAAAACTGTTTTTT.

This clonotype occurred a few times. The rearrangement uses TRBV9 and TRBJ2-1; TRBD2 matches 10 bases. The CDR3 is 17 amino acids. With 0 bases clipped from V and 5 bases from J, the junction kept 8 bases outside the gene matches. The germline V gene encodes CDR1 SGDLS and CDR2 YYNGEE. CDR3 bases: TGTGCCAGCAGCGTAGAAGCGGGGGGGCGGGCTGACAATGAGCAGTTCTTC. Protein: CASSVEAGGRADNEQFF. The full variable domain, with the rest looked up from reference TRBV9 and TRBJ2-1, is DSGVTQTPKHLITATGQRVTLRCSPRSGDLSVYWYQQSLDQGLQFLIQYYNGEERAKGNILERFSAQQFPDLHSELNLSSLELGDSALYFCASSVEAGGRADNEQFFGPGTRLTVL.

This clonotype has a count of ten or more. The chain carries TRBV29-1 and TRBJ2-7, with TRBD1 identical over 7 bases. This CDR3 spans 13 amino acids. V shed 4 bases and J 4 bases; nucleotides not matched to a gene: 7. The germline V gene has CDR1 SQVTM and CDR2 ANQGSEA. CDR3 amino acids: CSVARRQGYEQYF. CDR3 in DNA: TGCAGCGTTGCCAGGAGACAGGGTTACGAGCAGTACTTC.

V is TRBV24-1 and J is TRBJ2-2; either TRBD1 or TRBD2 may supply D (5 bases each). The CDR3 contains 16 residues. Trimming took off 3 bases at V and 6 bases at J, with 16 bases between the two ends. The germline CDR1 and CDR2 sequences are KGHDR and SFDVKD. The CDR3 region has the DNA TGTGCCACCAGTGATACCGGGACGGGCTTTCCCGGGGAGCTGTTTTTT. Protein: CATSDTGTGFPGELFF.

In its sample, this clonotype was seen once. V usage is TRBV20-1 and J usage is TRBJ2-7; 10 bases line up with TRBD2. This CDR3 is 16 amino acids long. The ends lost 0 bases at V and 2 bases at J; junction bases unmatched: 7. The germline V gene encodes CDR1 DFQATT and CDR2 SNEGSKA (reference sequence). The CDR3 here is CSARDPELAGTYEQYF. The CDR3 DNA is TGCAGTGCTAGAGATCCGGAACTAGCGGGAACCTACGAGCAGTACTTC.

This clonotype was detected a few times. V is TRBV19 and J is TRBJ2-7, with D perhaps TRBD2 (6 bases). Per the germline V gene, CDR1 is LNHDA and CDR2 is SQIVND (reference sequence). Trimming removed 4 bases from V and 5 bases from J, with 12 bases in between. The CDR3 extends over 13 amino acids. The CDR3 DNA follows: TGTGCCAGTAGTAGAGGAGGGAAAAACGAGCAGTACTTC. It specifies CASSRGGKNEQYF.

This chain connects TRBV29-1 to TRBJ2-7; weak D call: TRBD1 (5 bases). Germline CDR1 and CDR2: SQVTM and ANQGSEA. This CDR3 comprises 13 residues. V lost 4 bases and J lost 5, with 15 bases in between. CDR3 region: CSVAGRVTDEQYF. The CDR3 DNA follows: TGCAGCGTTGCGGGCAGGGTGACTGACGAGCAGTACTTC.

This clonotype was seen repeatedly, ten times or more. The CDR3 coding sequence is TGTGCCAGCAGTTATATGAGCAATCAGCCCCAGCATTTT. Translated, it gives CASSYMSNQPQHF. V usage is TRBV12-3 or TRBV12-4 and J usage is TRBJ1-5; no clear D gene. Trimming shortened V by 4 bases and J by 1 base, and 5 bases separated the two germline ends. The CDR3 contains 13 residues.

This clonotype was seen a few times. V is TRBV5-1 and J is TRBJ2-4; 11 bases are a match to TRBD1. The V and J ends lost 0 bases and 8 bases, in that order; junction bases with no gene match: 7. The CDR3 has 16 residues. Germline V gives CDR1 SGHRS, CDR2 YFSETQ. The CDR3 DNA reads TGCGCCAGCAGCTTGGCCCCGGGACAGGGGGTTTACATTCAGTACTTC. Translating gives CASSLAPGQGVYIQYF.

This clonotype was observed many times. One end of the junction varies from germline; a read error may be responsible. This rearrangement joins TRBV5-1 to TRBJ2-1; TRBD1 matches at 7 bases. CDR1 and CDR2 (germline): SGHRS, YFSETQ. The CDR3 totals 13 residues. In DNA form, the CDR3 reads TGTGCCAGCAGCTTAGGACAGGTCAATGAGCAGTTCTTC. This encodes CASSLGQVNEQFF.

V gene TRBV5-5 combines with J gene TRBJ2-1; the D is unclear. The CDR3 loop spans 14 amino acids. Germline CDR1 reads SGHKS; CDR2 reads YYEKEE (reference sequence). V shed 2 bases and J shed 7 bases, with 13 bases lying between them. CDR3 loop: CASSLEGNRNEQFF. CDR3 in DNA: TGTGCCAGCAGCTTAGAAGGGAATAGGAATGAGCAGTTCTTC.

A note on this clonotype: A read error may produce the germline difference seen at one junction end. The rearrangement links TRBV5-1 to TRBJ2-1, with TRBD2 matching 15 bases. The CDR3 is 16 residues long. Per germline, CDR1 SGHRS and CDR2 YFSETQ. DNA of the CDR3: TGCGCCAGCATCTTGGTAGGGACTAGCGGGGGGTCCGCGCAGTTCTTC. Its protein product is CASILVGTSGGSAQFF.

The chain employs TRBV6-5 and TRBJ1-4; a weak D match, TRBD1 (6 bases). Germline CDR1 reads MNHEY; CDR2 reads SVGAGI. The length of the CDR3 is 14 residues. Trimming shortened V by 0 bases and J by 8 bases, and 10 bases separated the two germline ends. CDR3 region: CASSYSGGREKLFF. DNA of the CDR3: TGTGCCAGCAGTTACTCAGGGGGACGAGAAAAACTGTTTTTT.

Turning to this clonotype: No conserved phenylalanine or tryptophan ends this CDR3, so it is likely a read error. The V gene is TRBV3-1, the J gene TRBJ2-7, with D possibly TRBD2 on 5 matching bases. V dropped 3 bases and J dropped 10 bases, with 13 bases sitting between them. The germline V gene has CDR1 LGHDT and CDR2 YNNKEL (reference sequence). The CDR3 length is 12 residues. This CDR3 is CASSQTLGLQYS. In DNA form, the CDR3 reads TGTGCCAGCAGCCAGACCCTCGGACTCCAGTACTCC.

The table lists this clonotype with a few counts. A much larger clone is a single base away; this may be a read error. DNA of the CDR3: TGCAGTGCTAGAGTCGGGAGCTCCTACAATGAGCAGTTCTTC. Amino acids: CSARVGSSYNEQFF. The chain links TRBV20-1 to TRBJ2-1; tentative D call: TRBD2 (6 bases). The CDR3 totals 14 residues. Trimming left V 1 base short and J 0 bases short, with 7 bases between. The V gene's germline CDR1 is DFQATT and CDR2 SNEGSKA (reference sequence).

The sample holds many counts of this clonotype. V is TRBV12-3 or TRBV12-4 and J is TRBJ2-3; TRBD2 aligns across 10 bases. V dropped 5 bases and J dropped 1; count of bases not matched to a gene: 6. The length of the CDR3 is 16 residues. CDR3 sequence reads: CASSIVAGGGTDTQYF. DNA of the CDR3: TGTGCCAGCAGTATCGTAGCGGGAGGTGGCACAGATACGCAGTATTTT.

This clonotype has a handful of counts. The chain has TRBV25-1 and TRBJ2-1; 11 bases map to TRBD2. V dropped 3 bases and J dropped 0; count of bases not matched to a gene: 7. Germline CDR1 and CDR2: MGHDK and SYGVNS. The CDR3 runs to 18 residues. The CDR3 region is CASSDPPTSGSSYNEQFF. In DNA, the CDR3 is TGTGCCAGCAGTGACCCCCCCACTAGCGGGAGCTCCTACAATGAGCAGTTCTTC.

The rearrangement links TRBV2 to TRBJ2-5; 8 nucleotides agree with TRBD1. Per the germline V gene, CDR1 is SNHLY and CDR2 is FYNNEI. This CDR3 has 14 residues. The V segment lost 7 bases and the J segment 6 bases; nucleotides outside the gene matches: 10. The CDR3 is CASTLGQGGQTQYF. The DNA of the CDR3 is TGTGCCAGCACCTTAGGACAGGGCGGTCAGACCCAGTACTTC.